The 18 T cell receptor beta chains presented below share a single source sample, sequenced in a study of tumor-infiltrating lymphocytes in primary liver carcinoma. The blood RNA (from unsorted whole blood) was obtained, and germline DNA was also extracted. Researchers generated TCR beta cDNA from approximately 500 ng of total RNA, relying on a constant-region primer. Nested multiplex PCR, run for three rounds with slightly modified ARM-PCR, yielded TCR beta libraries. Both of the initial two PCR rounds ran for approximately 11 cycles and employed TRBV1-TRBV30 forward primers alongside a C-beta reverse primer. TCRdb itself ran the multiplex PCR reads through MiXCR, one entry per CDR3 protein. Of around 330,000 distinct CDR3 sequences in the sample, more than 55% were seen once. The sample taken for sequencing was peripheral blood. The receptors stem from a woman aged 25 to 39 with primary liver carcinoma and hepatitis B virus infection.

This clonotype came up once. Since a much larger clone is just one base distant, this may be a read error. V and J are TRBV6-1 and TRBJ2-2, with a possible D match to TRBD2 (5 bases). Germline loops: CDR1 MNHNS, CDR2 SASEGT. V dropped 4 bases and J dropped 4 bases, with 19 bases sitting between them. The CDR3 is 17 amino acids. DNA for the CDR3: TGTGCCAGCAGTGGAGACTTTAAGCGGAAGCGCACCGGGGAGCTGTTTTTT. Translated: CASSGDFKRKRTGELFF.

This chain links TRBV7-8 with TRBJ2-1; possible D gene TRBD2, 5 bases. The germline V gene has CDR1 SGHVS and CDR2 FQNEAQ. The CDR3 runs 14 residues. Trimming cost V 5 bases and J 0 bases, with 8 bases left between them. CDR3 coding DNA: TGTGCCAGCAGCCTACGGGACTCCTACAATGAGCAGTTCTTC. It translates to CASSLRDSYNEQFF.

Concerning this clonotype itself: One end of the junction is discordant with germline, which a read error may explain. The chain has TRBV12-3 or TRBV12-4 and TRBJ2-1; 14 nucleotides match TRBD2. This CDR3 region has 15 residues. CDR3: CANSLPTSGREEQFF. The CDR3 DNA follows: TGTGCCAACAGTTTACCGACTAGCGGGAGGGAAGAGCAGTTCTTC.

At least ten counts were recorded for this clonotype. The rearrangement uses TRBV5-1 and TRBJ1-1; D gene uncertain. The germline gives CDR1 SGHRS, CDR2 YFSETQ. Trimming stripped 0 bases from V and 4 bases from J, with 7 bases between. This CDR3 has 13 amino acids. The CDR3, as DNA: TGCGCCAGCAGCTTGGTTCCTGGCACTGAAGCTTTCTTT. Protein sequence: CASSLVPGTEAFF.

J is TRBJ2-5 and V is TRBV28, with 11 bases aligning to TRBD2. This CDR3 has 17 residues. The germline V gene has CDR1 MDHEN and CDR2 SYDVKM. V was clipped by 6 bases and J by 0 bases; unmatched bases: 9. The CDR3 nucleotides read TGTGCCAGCAGAAAACTAGCGGGAGTAGGGTACCAAGAGACCCAGTACTTC. Its protein product is CASRKLAGVGYQETQYF.

Regarding this clonotype: A read error may produce the germline difference seen at one junction end. This chain connects TRBV12-3 or TRBV12-4 to TRBJ1-1, with D maybe TRBD1 (6 bases). The CDR3 has 14 residues. The CDR3 nucleotides read TGTGCCGGCAGACTGGGGGGCTTGAACACTGAAGCTTTCTTT. Amino acids: CAGRLGGLNTEAFF.

This clonotype has just a few counts. The genes are TRBV14 and TRBJ2-7; D might be TRBD1 (6 bases). Germline V gene sequence: CDR1 SGHDN, CDR2 FVKESK. This CDR3 contains 14 residues. Deletions cut 3 bases from V and 0 bases from J, with 9 bases between. Here the CDR3 DNA reads TGTGCCAGCAGCCAGGACAGTAGCTCCTACGAGCAGTACTTC. It specifies CASSQDSSSYEQYF.

The chain employs TRBV5-5 and TRBJ2-5, with 9 positions matching TRBD1. The CDR3 sequence is 16 residues long. J lost 6 bases, V lost 0 bases, and 9 bases had no gene match. Germline V gene data show CDR1 as SGHKS and CDR2 as YYEKEE (reference sequence). The DNA of the CDR3 is TGTGCCAGCAGCTTGGCCTTTTCTGACAGGGGGAAGACCCAGTACTTC. This sequence encodes CASSLAFSDRGKTQYF.

This chain links TRBV30 with TRBJ2-7; D gene ambiguous. V gave up 2 bases and J gave up 2 bases, with 16 bases separating them. The CDR3 length is 15 residues. The germline CDR1 and CDR2 sequences are GTSNPN and SVGIG (reference sequence). This CDR3 is CAWSPDGALTYEQYF. The CDR3 DNA reads as TGTGCCTGGAGTCCAGACGGAGCCCTAACCTACGAGCAGTACTTC.

This clonotype was found many times. The chain uses TRBV6-5 and TRBJ2-7; D may be TRBD1 (6 bases). The V and J ends lost 2 bases and 6 bases respectively, with 11 bases between them. Germline V lookup: CDR1 MNHEY, CDR2 SVGAGI. This CDR3 has 13 residues. CDR3 region: CASSYRLGAEQYF. CDR3 coding DNA: TGTGCCAGCAGTTACCGACTGGGGGCCGAGCAGTACTTC.

In this sample, this clonotype turned up once. The J gene is TRBJ2-1, the V gene TRBV11-2, with D maybe TRBD2 (6 bases). The CDR3 totals 15 residues. Germline lookup yields CDR1 SGHAT and CDR2 FQNNGV. Trimming pared 6 bases from V and 13 bases from J, leaving 25 bases between. CDR3 residues: CASRADRTRGETQFF. CDR3 sequence (DNA): TGTGCCAGCAGGGCTGATCGTACGCGGGGCGAGACCCAGTTCTTC.

This chain joins TRBV7-9 and TRBJ2-1, with 9 nucleotides matching TRBD2. The CDR3 sequence is 15 residues long. Germline trimming cut 0 bases from V and 7 bases from J; bases unmatched to any gene: 4. In germline, CDR1 is SEHNR, CDR2 FQNEAQ (reference sequence). CDR3 protein: CASSLAGTSRNEQFF. DNA of the CDR3: TGTGCCAGCAGCTTAGCAGGGACTAGCAGGAATGAGCAGTTCTTC.

This clonotype was detected ten times or more. The J gene is TRBJ2-1, the V gene TRBV12-3 or TRBV12-4; TRBD2 matches at 9 bases. This CDR3 has 14 residues. Trimming cost V 7 bases and J 3 bases; bases outside gene matches: 4. CDR3 region: CASNPSGIYNEQFF. CDR3 nucleotides: TGTGCCAGCAATCCTAGCGGGATCTACAATGAGCAGTTCTTC.

With regard to this clonotype: One end of the junction does not line up with germline, which may come from a read error. J is TRBJ2-3 and V is TRBV29-1; perhaps TRBD2 as D (5 bases). CDR1 is SQVTM, CDR2 ANQGSEA, per germline. There are 14 residues in the CDR3. The DNA for the CDR3 is TGCAGCATTGAGGGCAGCTCTAGCACAGATACGCAGTATTTT. Its translation is CSIEGSSSTDTQYF.

This clonotype was detected many times. The chain couples TRBV12-3 or TRBV12-4 to TRBJ2-3; D is ambiguous. V was cut by 6 bases and J by 6 bases, with 7 bases left in between. The CDR3 consists of 11 residues. CDR3: CASSRADTQYF. The DNA for the CDR3 is TGTGCCAGCAGCCGGGCGGATACGCAGTATTTT.

On this clonotype: Mismatch with germline at one junction end may stem from a read error. V and J are TRBV11-1 and TRBJ2-5, with D possibly matching TRBD2 (6 bases). CDR1 SGHAT and CDR2 FQDESV come from the germline V gene (reference sequence). The CDR3 length is 14 residues. The CDR3 region is CASSSGLFEETLYF. In nucleotides, the CDR3 is TGTGCCAGCAGCTCTGGACTATTCGAAGAGACCCTGTACTTC.

This clonotype has only one observation. Since no conserved phenylalanine or tryptophan closes the CDR3, a read error is the likely cause. J is TRBJ2-1 and V is TRBV4-3; D gene ambiguous. V was trimmed by 0 bases and J by 0 bases, leaving 9 bases between them. Germline V gene lookup returns CDR1 LGHNA and CDR2 YSLEER. This CDR3 spans 16 amino acids. CDR3 loop: CASSQDTVGSYNEQFL. CDR3 nucleotide sequence: TGCGCCAGCAGCCAAGATACCGTAGGCTCCTACAATGAGCAGTTCTTA.

Comments on this clonotype: Given a much more abundant clone one base away, this may be a read error. The chain carries TRBV12-3 or TRBV12-4 and TRBJ2-1, with TRBD2 identical over 7 bases. The CDR3 is 18 residues long. The V segment lost 4 bases and the J segment 7 bases; nucleotides outside the gene matches: 19. The CDR3 protein is CASSSSLRTSRARNEQFF. The CDR3 DNA is TGTGCCAGCAGTTCCAGCTTGAGGACTAGTCGTGCTCGTAATGAGCAGTTCTTC.